The 24 T cell receptor beta chains below were found in one sample sequenced in a study of T cell responses to AZD1222 COVID-19 vaccine. The assay was immunoSEQ multiplex PCR, and TCRdb's table has in-frame clones only and misses some. Among around 170,000 clones, about 91% were seen once, and the ten largest hold 11%. The sample in question was peripheral blood, obtained 28 days after the second AZD1222 dose. The receptors shown here come from an adult who received the AZD1222 COVID-19 vaccine.

The J gene is TRBJ2-1, the V gene TRBV7-2; 11 bases map to TRBD1. The CDR3 runs to 16 residues. The germline V gene has CDR1 SGHTA and CDR2 FQGNSA. V was clipped by 5 bases and J by 2 bases; unmatched bases: 5. The CDR3 sequence: CASSPRTGGAYNEQFF. The CDR3, as DNA: TGTGCCAGCAGCCCGCGGACAGGGGGCGCCTACAATGAGCAGTTCTTC.

The rearrangement links TRBV6-1 to TRBJ1-2; D perhaps matches TRBD1 (6 bases). Germline V gene data show CDR1 as MNHNS and CDR2 as SASEGT. This CDR3 region has 16 residues. V shed 0 bases and J shed 5 bases, with 16 bases lying between them. The CDR3 region is CASSEAGSGAGYGYTF. The CDR3 DNA follows: TGTGCCAGCAGTGAAGCGGGGTCGGGGGCAGGATATGGCTACACCTTC.

This clone was detected once. This sequence joins TRBV5-1 and TRBJ1-1, with D uncertain. V shed 1 base and J shed 2 bases, with 9 bases lying between them. The CDR3 is made up of 14 amino acids. Germline-derived CDR1 and CDR2 are SGHRS and YFSETQ. CDR3 DNA: TGCGCCAGCAGCTTGACTCAGACTAACACTGAAGCTTTCTTT. The encoded protein is CASSLTQTNTEAFF.

This clone was recorded a few times. V gene TRBV3-1 (or the pseudogene TRBV3-2) combines with J gene TRBJ1-4, with TRBD1 as a possible D gene (5 bases). The CDR3 contains 15 residues. Between the trimmed V and J ends, which lost 1 base and 7 bases, there was a span of 13 bases. Looked up from germline, CDR1 is LGHDT and CDR2 is YNNKEL (reference sequence). As DNA, the CDR3 is TGTGCCAGCAGCCAAGCCGGGGCCGGGGGTGAAAAACTGTTTTTT. It is translated as CASSQAGAGGEKLFF.

This clone was found a few times. The chain is built from TRBV27 and TRBJ2-1; 9 bases are a match to TRBD1. Per germline, CDR1 MNHEY and CDR2 SMNVEV (reference sequence). J gave up 1 base and V 0 bases, and 4 bases lay outside the gene matches. This CDR3 comprises 17 residues. CDR3 DNA sequence: TGTGCCAGCAGTTTATCAAGGGGACAGGGATCCTACAATGAGCAGTTCTTC. It specifies CASSLSRGQGSYNEQFF.

The gene calls are TRBV28 and TRBJ2-7; D gene unclear. CDR1 is MDHEN, CDR2 SYDVKM, per germline. The CDR3 extends over 13 amino acids. V was pared by 7 bases and J by 2 bases, with 12 bases between. CDR3: CASTSLGPYEQYF. DNA for the CDR3: TGTGCCAGCACCTCCCTAGGCCCCTACGAGCAGTACTTC.

The genes are TRBV11-2 and TRBJ2-2; 10 nucleotides align to TRBD1. Germline assignment: CDR1 SGHAT and CDR2 FQNNGV. V dropped 5 bases and J dropped 4; count of bases not matched to a gene: 10. The CDR3 covers 17 residues. CDR3 DNA: TGTGCCAGCAGCCATAGGAGCGGGGACAGGGGCACCGGGGAGCTGTTTTTT. This codes for CASSHRSGDRGTGELFF.

This clone was counted once. The chain carries TRBV11-2 and TRBJ2-2; no clear D. The V end was cut by 8 bases, the J end by 2 bases, with 12 bases between. The germline CDR1 and CDR2 sequences are SGHAT and FQNNGV. The CDR3 sequence is 14 residues long. In DNA, the CDR3 is TGTGCCAGCTCCCTCGGCAGAAACACCGGGGAGCTGTTTTTT. As protein: CASSLGRNTGELFF.

The chain links TRBV30 to TRBJ1-2, with 9 bases lining up with TRBD1. V shed 0 bases and J 7 bases; nucleotides not matched to a gene: 3. The CDR3 spans 13 residues. Germline V gene lookup returns CDR1 GTSNPN and CDR2 SVGIG (reference sequence). CDR3 sequence: CAWSVQGARGYTF. The CDR3 region has the DNA TGTGCCTGGAGTGTACAGGGGGCACGTGGCTACACCTTC.

This sequence joins TRBV7-9 and TRBJ2-1, with 12 bases fitting TRBD2. The CDR3 totals 19 residues. Trimming at V came to 7 bases and at J to 4 bases, leaving 17 bases not matched to a gene. CDR1 is SEHNR, CDR2 FQNEAQ, per germline (reference sequence). The CDR3 here is CASTVYRLAGDSTYNEQFF. In nucleotides, the CDR3 is TGTGCCAGCACCGTCTACCGACTAGCGGGGGATTCCACTTACAATGAGCAGTTCTTC.

This chain uses TRBV5-1 with TRBJ1-1; possibly TRBD1 for D (5 bases). Germline-derived CDR1 and CDR2 are SGHRS and YFSETQ. CDR3 length: 12 amino acids. The ends were cut back, 8 bases at V and 8 bases at J, with 16 bases in the middle. The CDR3: CARRRDGLEAFF. The CDR3 DNA is TGCGCCAGGAGACGGGACGGCCTGGAAGCTTTCTTT.

CDR3 coding DNA: TGTGCCTGGAATCGAGAAATATTCTATGGCTACACCTTC. This codes for CAWNREIFYGYTF. The chain uses TRBV30 and TRBJ1-2; D is ambiguous. With 4 bases removed from V and 4 bases from J, the gap between germline ends came to 13 bases. The germline gives CDR1 GTSNPN, CDR2 SVGIG (reference sequence). The CDR3 totals 13 residues.

The gene calls are TRBV16 and TRBJ1-5; D is uncertain. Germline-derived CDR1 and CDR2 are KGHSY and FQNENV. The CDR3 contains 12 residues. V was cut by 8 bases and J by 2 bases, with 7 bases left in between. Written as DNA, the CDR3 is TGTGCCAGCGCGGTGGGCAATCAGCCCCAGCATTTT. Translation: CASAVGNQPQHF.

This chain uses TRBV4-2 with TRBJ2-3, with TRBD1 matching 9 bases. This CDR3 region has 18 residues. CDR1 and CDR2 from the germline V gene are LGHNA and YNFKEQ. V was pared by 4 bases and J by 11 bases, with 22 bases of the junction left unmatched. This CDR3 reads CASSRILSPGQGGSRQYF. The DNA of the CDR3 is TGTGCCAGCAGCCGAATTCTTAGTCCGGGACAGGGTGGGTCGAGGCAGTATTTT.

The chain links TRBV6-6 to TRBJ1-5; D is unresolved. The CDR3 contains 15 residues. Per germline, CDR1 MNHNY and CDR2 SVGAGI (reference sequence). Trimming cost V 5 bases and J 0 bases, with 11 bases left between them. The chain's CDR3 is CASSRGRYSNQPQHF. The CDR3 DNA follows: TGTGCCAGCAGTAGAGGACGTTATAGCAATCAGCCCCAGCATTTT.

This clone came up a few times. The chain recombines TRBV3-1 (or the pseudogene TRBV3-2) with TRBJ1-2; 8 nucleotides match TRBD1. J lost 6 bases, V lost 0 bases, and 3 bases had no gene match. Germline V gives CDR1 LGHDT, CDR2 YNNKEL (reference sequence). CDR3 length equals 14 residues. The CDR3 region is CASSQDRGRDGYTF. CDR3 bases: TGTGCCAGCAGCCAAGACAGGGGGCGAGATGGCTACACCTTC.

The chain joins TRBV28 to TRBJ1-2; D perhaps matches TRBD1 (6 bases). Germline CDR1 and CDR2: MDHEN and SYDVKM. Trimming stripped 7 bases from V and 6 bases from J, with 15 bases between. The CDR3 spans 13 residues. CDR3 loop: CASTIRGRDGYTF. The CDR3 coding sequence is TGTGCCAGCACTATTCGGGGGCGCGATGGCTACACCTTC.

The chain couples TRBV3-1 (or the pseudogene TRBV3-2) to TRBJ1-1; 7 positions match TRBD1. The CDR3 is 13 residues long. Germline V lookup: CDR1 LGHDT, CDR2 YNNKEL (reference sequence). Trimming cost V 1 base and J 5 bases; bases outside gene matches: 1. CDR3 sequence reads: CASSQATGTEAFF. DNA for the CDR3: TGTGCCAGCAGCCAAGCGACAGGGACTGAAGCTTTCTTT.

This chain connects TRBV18 to TRBJ2-3; a possible D gene is TRBD1 (5 bases). V lost 0 bases, J lost 7 bases, and 14 bases lay in between. The CDR3 sequence is 15 residues long. CDR1 is KGHSH and CDR2 is LQKENI in the germline V gene. CDR3 residues: CASSPPTGGSNTQYF. The CDR3 DNA is TGTGCCAGCTCACCACCAACAGGCGGATCCAATACGCAGTATTTT.

The chain couples TRBV30 to TRBJ1-6; D ambiguous. The CDR3 spans 12 residues. V shed 1 base and J shed 9 bases, with 7 bases lying between them. CDR1 and CDR2 (germline): GTSNPN, SVGIG (reference sequence). The CDR3 loop is CAWSGWSSPLHF. The CDR3 DNA reads as TGTGCCTGGAGTGGATGGTCTTCACCCCTCCACTTT.

The J gene is TRBJ2-2, the V gene TRBV9; no reliable D call. The ends were cut back, 5 bases at V and 4 bases at J, with 12 bases in the middle. Germline V lookup: CDR1 SGDLS, CDR2 YYNGEE. The CDR3 contains 14 residues. The CDR3 is CASSRKLGTGELFF. The CDR3 nucleotides are TGTGCCAGCAGTCGCAAGTTAGGCACCGGGGAGCTGTTTTTT.

The chain couples TRBV7-2 to TRBJ1-4; unclear D gene. Trimming took off 8 bases at V and 0 bases at J, with 7 bases between the two ends. Germline V gene lookup returns CDR1 SGHTA and CDR2 FQGNSA. The CDR3 is 13 amino acids. CDR3 region: CASRPATNEKLFF. DNA for the CDR3: TGTGCCAGCCGACCTGCAACTAATGAAAAACTGTTTTTT.

The rearrangement uses TRBV18 and TRBJ2-3; tentative D call: TRBD1 (5 bases). This CDR3 spans 17 amino acids. Germline V gives CDR1 KGHSH, CDR2 LQKENI. V was clipped by 0 bases and J by 1 base, with 14 bases between them. The CDR3 loop reads CASSPPTRVLGTDTQYF. The CDR3 DNA is TGTGCCAGCTCACCACCAACCAGGGTTTTGGGCACAGATACGCAGTATTTT.

This chain uses TRBV18 with TRBJ1-1; D unclear. The CDR3 has 11 amino acids. V gave up 2 bases and J gave up 8 bases, with 6 bases separating them. In germline, CDR1 is KGHSH, CDR2 LQKENI. For the CDR3, the DNA is TGTGCCAGCTCACCAGGGTCCGAAGCTTTCTTT. Translation gives CASSPGSEAFF.